This passage covers 31 T cell receptor beta chains from one sample sequenced in a study of Ad26.COV2.S vaccination and SARS-CoV-2 variants. Treatment indicated: some 19 received Ad26.COV2.S at low or high dose, single or two shots; 5 received placebo; per-sample allocation not given. Collection of samples fell on day 63 after the first vaccine or placebo injection. Clones were read by immunoSEQ multiplex PCR, and TCRdb kept only the in-frame ones, dropping some. Here the sample spans 380,000 or so clones, 88% being singletons. The sample was peripheral blood, taken in a trial of Ad26.COV2.S vaccine versus placebo. Source of these receptors: a person aged 18-60 years who received the Ad26.COV2.S COVID-19 vaccine or a placebo.

A single count supports this clone. The gene calls are TRBV5-4 and TRBJ2-3, with D tentatively TRBD1 or TRBD2 (5 bases each). The CDR3 contains 15 residues. Trimming took 4 bases from V and 6 from J, leaving 18 bases between them. Germline-derived CDR1 and CDR2 are SGHNT and YYREEE (reference sequence). Here the CDR3 reads CASSPSGRVIDTQYF. CDR3 in DNA: TGTGCCAGCAGCCCCTCGGGGCGGGTTATCGATACGCAGTATTTT.

This rearrangement joins TRBV4-1 to TRBJ2-2, with 13 positions matching TRBD2. J gave up 3 bases and V 4 bases, and 14 bases lay outside the gene matches. In germline, CDR1 is MGHRA, CDR2 YSYEKL. The CDR3 contains 20 residues. CDR3 nucleotides: TGCGCCAGCAGCCGGCCCCCCGGGACTAGCGGGATTACGGACACCGGGGAGCTGTTTTTT. Translating it yields CASSRPPGTSGITDTGELFF.

This clone was detected a few times. V is TRBV4-2 and J is TRBJ2-7; D might be TRBD1 (5 bases). The CDR3 runs 15 residues. The V gene lost 2 bases and the J gene lost 3 bases, with 14 bases spanning the gap. In germline, CDR1 is LGHNA, CDR2 YNFKEQ. The chain's CDR3 is CASSQTGVQVYEQYF. CDR3 DNA sequence: TGTGCCAGCAGCCAAACAGGAGTCCAGGTCTACGAGCAGTACTTC.

This chain joins TRBV27 and TRBJ2-7; possible D gene TRBD2, 5 bases. V gave up 6 bases and J gave up 2 bases, with 17 bases separating them. This CDR3 has 15 amino acids. From germline, CDR1 is MNHEY and CDR2 SMNVEV (reference sequence). CDR3 sequence reads: CASSFRDSFTYEQYF. CDR3 nucleotides: TGTGCCAGCAGCTTCCGGGATTCCTTCACCTACGAGCAGTACTTC.

The rearrangement joins TRBV10-3 to TRBJ1-5; D is unresolved. Trimming stripped 6 bases from V and 2 bases from J, with 5 bases between. This CDR3 comprises 12 residues. Germline V gene sequence: CDR1 ENHRY, CDR2 SYGVKD. The CDR3 loop is CAIRGGNQPQHF. In DNA form, the CDR3 reads TGTGCCATCAGGGGTGGCAATCAGCCCCAGCATTTT.

V is TRBV4-1 and J is TRBJ2-1, with D maybe TRBD2 (6 bases). V was trimmed by 4 bases and J by 0 bases, leaving 19 bases between them. CDR1 is MGHRA and CDR2 is YSYEKL in the germline V gene. The CDR3 loop spans 18 amino acids. CDR3 sequence: CASSPPGGGSSSYNEQFF. The CDR3 coding sequence is TGCGCCAGCAGCCCCCCCGGCGGAGGGTCAAGCTCCTACAATGAGCAGTTCTTC.

V is TRBV4-3 and J is TRBJ2-1; 8 nucleotides align to TRBD2. The CDR3 is 17 residues long. The trim removed 4 bases at V and 0 bases at J, leaving 8 bases unmatched. The germline V gene encodes CDR1 LGHNA and CDR2 YSLEER. The CDR3 DNA sequence: TGCGCCAGCAGCCCTAAATTCGGGGGGGGCTCCTACAATGAGCAGTTCTTC. Translating gives CASSPKFGGGSYNEQFF.

This chain links TRBV4-3 with TRBJ2-7; 7 bases agree with TRBD1. Germline CDR1 is LGHNA and CDR2 is YSLEER. With 1 base clipped from V and 7 bases from J, the junction kept 10 bases outside the gene matches. CDR3 length: 15 amino acids. CDR3 protein: CASSQGSGGSWEQYF. The CDR3 DNA reads as TGCGCCAGCAGCCAAGGGTCAGGGGGTAGCTGGGAGCAGTACTTC.

V gene TRBV12-3 or TRBV12-4 combines with J gene TRBJ2-7; D is unclear. This CDR3 region has 12 residues. V lost 4 bases to trimming and J lost 4 bases, with 8 bases between them. The CDR3 DNA reads TGTGCCAGCAGTTCGTATCTTTACGAGCAGTACTTC. Its translation: CASSSYLYEQYF.

This clone has just one count. This chain connects TRBV5-4 to TRBJ1-5, with D possibly matching TRBD1 (5 bases). This CDR3 comprises 14 residues. Germline lookup yields CDR1 SGHNT and CDR2 YYREEE (reference sequence). The V end was cut by 4 bases, the J end by 10 bases, with 18 bases between. CDR3 in amino acids: CASSIQGKVGPQHF. In DNA, the CDR3 is TGTGCCAGCAGCATCCAGGGTAAAGTCGGACCCCAGCATTTT.

The V call is TRBV5-5, the J call TRBJ1-1, with D maybe TRBD1 (5 bases). Trimming cost V 1 base and J 4 bases, with 14 bases left between them. In germline, CDR1 is SGHKS, CDR2 YYEKEE (reference sequence). The CDR3 runs 15 residues. CDR3 amino acids: CASSLKVGGGTEAFF. CDR3 nucleotide sequence: TGTGCCAGCAGCTTGAAAGTCGGTGGGGGCACTGAAGCTTTCTTT.

The chain carries TRBV9 and TRBJ2-7; perhaps TRBD2 as D (6 bases). The germline CDR1 and CDR2 sequences are SGDLS and YYNGEE. Deletions cut 4 bases from V and 2 bases from J, with 19 bases between. The CDR3 contains 16 residues. The CDR3 is CASSPPQEGRAYEQYF. The CDR3 bases are TGTGCCAGCAGCCCGCCGCAGGAGGGCAGAGCCTACGAGCAGTACTTC.

The CDR3 DNA follows: TGTGCCTGGAGTGTTGGGACAGGGGTCGGCTACACCTTC. Translating it yields CAWSVGTGVGYTF. This chain uses TRBV30 with TRBJ1-2; 10 nucleotides match TRBD1. With V trimmed by 0 bases and J by 8 bases, 3 bases remained unmatched. Germline V gene lookup returns CDR1 GTSNPN and CDR2 SVGIG (reference sequence). The CDR3 runs 13 residues.

V and J are TRBV27 and TRBJ1-5; D possibly corresponds to TRBD1 (6 bases). The CDR3 has 15 residues. V gave up 0 bases and J gave up 5 bases, with 11 bases separating them. Germline lookup yields CDR1 MNHEY and CDR2 SMNVEV (reference sequence). The CDR3 nucleotides are TGTGCCAGCAGTTTATCTCCAGGGGACGATCAGCCCCAGCATTTT. Protein: CASSLSPGDDQPQHF.

The chain uses TRBV19 and TRBJ2-7; D gene unclear. Germline assignment: CDR1 LNHDA and CDR2 SQIVND (reference sequence). Between the trimmed V and J ends, which lost 1 base and 2 bases, there was a span of 9 bases. The CDR3 totals 14 residues. The CDR3 loop reads CASSIGLGAYEQYF. DNA of the CDR3: TGTGCCAGTAGTATAGGACTTGGGGCCTACGAGCAGTACTTC.

J is TRBJ2-1 and V is TRBV5-1; 7 bases fit TRBD2. Germline loops: CDR1 SGHRS, CDR2 YFSETQ. Losses at the gene ends were 4 bases for V and 5 bases for J; bases not matched to a gene: 6. CDR3 length: 14 amino acids. CDR3 sequence reads: CASSSGTDDNEQFF. DNA for the CDR3: TGCGCCAGCAGCAGCGGGACGGACGACAATGAGCAGTTCTTC.

V and J are TRBV21-1 and TRBJ1-5. TRBV21-1 is noted as a pseudogene. The CDR3 runs to 14 residues. This CDR3 reads CASSKGEAPEPQHF. The DNA of the CDR3 is TGTGCCAGCAGCAAAGGAGAGGCCCCGGAGCCCCAGCATTTT.

The chain combines TRBV9 with TRBJ1-1; D is possibly TRBD1 (5 bases). The CDR3 covers 15 residues. From germline, CDR1 is SGDLS and CDR2 YYNGEE. Trimming removed 0 bases at V and 0 bases at J, with 9 bases between. CDR3 loop: CASSVGGVMNTEAFF. The CDR3 nucleotides are TGTGCCAGCAGCGTAGGAGGGGTTATGAACACTGAAGCTTTCTTT.

This clone appeared a single time. The same CDR3 arises from other DNA sequences in this sample as well. This rearrangement joins TRBV7-9 to TRBJ1-1; maybe TRBD1 (5 bases). The germline gives CDR1 SEHNR, CDR2 FQNEAQ (reference sequence). CDR3 length: 13 residues. The V and J ends lost 4 bases and 1 base respectively, with 7 bases between them. DNA of the CDR3: TGTGCCAGCAGCTCAGGACAGAACACTGAAGCTTTCTTT. Translation gives CASSSGQNTEAFF.

The chain couples TRBV27 to TRBJ2-1; either TRBD1 or TRBD2 may supply D (5 bases each). The CDR3 totals 17 residues. Germline loops: CDR1 MNHEY, CDR2 SMNVEV (reference sequence). V lost 5 bases and J lost 5, with 22 bases in between. The CDR3 sequence: CASSDRSGATRDNEQFF. The CDR3 DNA is TGTGCCAGCAGTGACCGCTCCGGGGCAACTCGGGACAATGAGCAGTTCTTC.

CDR3 DNA sequence: TGTGCCAGCAGCTACGGGACTAGCGGGACCTCTCTCAGCAATGAGCAGTTCTTC. Protein sequence: CASSYGTSGTSLSNEQFF. J is TRBJ2-1 and V is TRBV9; 13 bases agree with TRBD2. The V segment lost 4 bases and the J segment 6 bases; nucleotides outside the gene matches: 13. There are 18 residues in the CDR3. Germline assignment: CDR1 SGDLS and CDR2 YYNGEE. The complete variable domain, with remaining parts taken from reference TRBV9 and TRBJ2-1, reads DSGVTQTPKHLITATGQRVTLRCSPRSGDLSVYWYQQSLDQGLQFLIQYYNGEERAKGNILERFSAQQFPDLHSELNLSSLELGDSALYFCASSYGTSGTSLSNEQFFGPGTRLTVL.

The chain combines TRBV19 with TRBJ1-2, with D unresolved. The germline V gene has CDR1 LNHDA and CDR2 SQIVND (reference sequence). V gave up 7 bases and J gave up 4 bases, with 13 bases separating them. The CDR3 is 13 residues long. The CDR3 loop reads CASTQGPSYGYTF. The CDR3 bases are TGTGCCAGTACCCAAGGACCCTCCTATGGCTACACCTTC.

This chain connects TRBV7-9 to TRBJ1-2; weak D call: TRBD1 (5 bases). Germline CDR1 reads SEHNR; CDR2 reads FQNEAQ (reference sequence). The CDR3 length is 11 residues. V shed 1 base and J shed 9 bases, with 6 bases lying between them. The CDR3 nucleotides are TGTGCCAGCAGCTTAGGGGGGAGCTACACCTTC. Its protein is CASSLGGSYTF.

The chain is built from TRBV19 and TRBJ1-2; D gene unclear. CDR1 is LNHDA and CDR2 is SQIVND in the germline V gene (reference sequence). There are 14 residues in the CDR3. The ends were cut back, 0 bases at V and 8 bases at J, with 13 bases in the middle. The CDR3 spells CASSIDGPAQGYTF. For the CDR3, the DNA is TGTGCCAGTAGTATAGATGGGCCAGCTCAAGGCTACACCTTC.

The rearrangement links TRBV5-1 to TRBJ2-3; 7 bases fit TRBD2. V dropped 1 base and J dropped 6; count of bases not matched to a gene: 11. Germline V gene lookup returns CDR1 SGHRS and CDR2 YFSETQ. This CDR3 has 16 amino acids. The CDR3 loop reads CASSLRLGIGGDTQYF. DNA of the CDR3: TGCGCCAGCAGCTTGAGGTTGGGAATCGGGGGGGATACGCAGTATTTT. The full variable domain, in which reference TRBV5-1 and TRBJ2-3 provide the parts outside the CDR3, is KAGVTQTPRYLIKTRGQQVTLSCSPISGHRSVSWYQQTPGQGLQFLFEYFSETQRNKGNFPGRFSGRQFSNSRSEMNVSTLELGDSALYLCASSLRLGIGGDTQYFGPGTRLTVL.

The rearrangement uses TRBV7-9 and TRBJ1-2; D is perhaps TRBD1 (5 bases). In germline, CDR1 is SEHNR, CDR2 FQNEAQ (reference sequence). This CDR3 is 13 amino acids long. Between the trimmed V and J ends, which lost 2 bases and 4 bases, there was a span of 8 bases. The CDR3, as DNA: TGTGCCAGCAGCTTAAGGCAGGGCTATGGCTACACCTTC. Translation gives CASSLRQGYGYTF. Based on the CDR3 plus reference TRBV7-9 and TRBJ1-2, the full variable domain is DTGVSQNPRHKITKRGQNVTFRCDPISEHNRLYWYRQTLGQGPEFLTYFQNEAQLEKSRLLSDRFSAERPKGSFSTLEIQRTEQGDSAMYLCASSLRQGYGYTFGSGTRLTVV.

The chain links TRBV30 to TRBJ1-1; D is possibly TRBD1 (5 bases). V dropped 1 base and J dropped 2 bases, with 11 bases sitting between them. CDR1 is GTSNPN, CDR2 SVGIG, per germline (reference sequence). The CDR3 has 14 amino acids. The CDR3 spells CAWSGGPFNTEAFF. For the CDR3, the DNA is TGTGCCTGGAGTGGGGGACCCTTCAACACTGAAGCTTTCTTT. Supplemented by reference TRBV30 and TRBJ1-1, the full variable domain reads SQTIHQWPATLVQPVGSPLSLECTVEGTSNPNLYWYRQAAGRGLQLLFYSVGIGQISSEVPQNLSASRPQDRQFILSSKKLLLSDSGFYLCAWSGGPFNTEAFFGQGTRLTVV.

This chain uses TRBV6-2 or TRBV6-3 with TRBJ2-1; 7 bases line up with TRBD2. Germline V gene lookup returns CDR1 MNHEY and CDR2 SVGEGT. V dropped 2 bases and J dropped 10; count of bases not matched to a gene: 11. The CDR3 has 15 residues. The CDR3: CASSYRRLAVTEQFF. Here the CDR3 DNA reads TGTGCCAGCAGTTACAGGCGGCTAGCGGTTACGGAGCAGTTCTTC.

This chain uses TRBV7-2 with TRBJ1-2; D is perhaps TRBD1 (5 bases). The CDR3 totals 16 residues. Germline CDR1 and CDR2: SGHTA and FQGNSA. V lost 4 bases and J 8 bases, leaving 23 bases between the germline ends. The CDR3: CASSSFLPGRGLGYTF. The CDR3 nucleotides read TGTGCCAGCAGCTCATTTCTACCGGGCCGGGGACTGGGCTACACCTTC.

This chain connects TRBV25-1 to TRBJ1-3, with TRBD1 matching over 7 bases. Trimming removed 3 bases from V and 0 bases from J; junction bases left unmatched: 8. The CDR3 runs 17 residues. The germline V gene has CDR1 MGHDK and CDR2 SYGVNS. CDR3 protein: CASSEGGQPLSGNTIYF. DNA of the CDR3: TGTGCCAGCAGTGAGGGGGGACAGCCACTCTCTGGAAACACCATATATTTT.

The chain recombines TRBV27 with TRBJ2-7; TRBD1 is a possible D gene (6 bases). The V end lost 3 bases, the J end lost 0 bases, and 12 bases lay between the germline ends. This CDR3 is built from 15 residues. The germline CDR1 and CDR2 sequences are MNHEY and SMNVEV (reference sequence). CDR3 DNA: TGTGCCAGCAGTTTCAGGGCCAGGGGCTCCTACGAGCAGTACTTC. Translated: CASSFRARGSYEQYF.